Each of the 10 T cell receptor beta chains below was sequenced from the same sample in a study of identical twins. TCRdb independently ran MiXCR on the 5' RACE reads; one entry per CDR3 protein. The sample contains hundreds of thousands of distinct CDR3 sequences, less than 25% of which appear only once. The same sample was also studied in work on T cells expressing NK-cell markers.

The sequencing input was CD4+ T cells sorted from blood. The source is a woman between 18 and 30 years old in good health.

The rearrangement joins TRBV10-3 to TRBJ2-7, with no clear D. V was pared by 4 bases and J by 6 bases, with 7 bases between. The CDR3 totals 11 residues. In germline, CDR1 is ENHRY, CDR2 SYGVKD. The CDR3 nucleotides are TGTGCCATCAGTGGGACGGGCGAGCAGTACTTC. It encodes CAISGTGEQYF.

The chain recombines TRBV20-1 with TRBJ2-1; D perhaps matches TRBD2 (6 bases). Between the trimmed V and J ends, which lost 6 bases and 4 bases, there was a span of 16 bases. Germline V lookup: CDR1 DFQATT, CDR2 SNEGSKA (reference sequence). There are 14 residues in the CDR3. The CDR3 reads CSAKTGDRYNEQFF. The CDR3 nucleotides are TGCAGTGCCAAGACGGGGGATCGATACAATGAGCAGTTCTTC.

The gene calls are TRBV20-1 and TRBJ2-7; 7 bases are a match to TRBD1. The CDR3 totals 15 residues. Trimming at V came to 0 bases and at J to 0 bases, leaving 5 bases not matched to a gene. CDR1 DFQATT and CDR2 SNEGSKA come from the germline V gene (reference sequence). Here the CDR3 DNA reads TGCAGTGCTAGAGATAGGACAGGTTACTCCTACGAGCAGTACTTC. Residues: CSARDRTGYSYEQYF.

This chain uses TRBV4-3 with TRBJ2-1; 11 nucleotides line up with TRBD2. The CDR3 extends over 17 amino acids. Germline CDR1 and CDR2: LGHNA and YSLEER. V was clipped by 3 bases and J by 7 bases; unmatched bases: 11. The CDR3 here is CASSQGPTSGSRNEQFF. For the CDR3, the DNA is TGCGCCAGCAGCCAGGGCCCAACTAGCGGGAGTAGGAATGAGCAGTTCTTC.

This clonotype has just a few counts. V and J are TRBV6-1 and TRBJ2-1; 10 bases map to TRBD1. Germline V CDR1 and CDR2: MNHNS, SASEGT. This CDR3 has 16 residues. The V gene end was trimmed by 6 bases and the J gene end by 4 bases; junction bases not matched to a gene: 9. The CDR3: CASRRQGARVYNEQFF. DNA for the CDR3: TGTGCCAGCAGACGACAGGGGGCGCGGGTTTACAATGAGCAGTTCTTC.

This clonotype came up many times. This sequence joins TRBV6-2 or TRBV6-3 and TRBJ2-1; D is possibly TRBD2 (6 bases). Germline loops: CDR1 MNHEY, CDR2 SVGEGT. The V gene lost 5 bases and the J gene lost 0 bases, with 11 bases spanning the gap. The CDR3 spans 15 residues. DNA of the CDR3: TGTGCCAGCAGTGATGGACTAAACTCCTACAATGAGCAGTTCTTC. Its protein product is CASSDGLNSYNEQFF.

The rearrangement joins TRBV5-1 to TRBJ1-1; TRBD1 agrees at 7 bases. CDR3 length: 13 residues. Germline lookup yields CDR1 SGHRS and CDR2 YFSETQ. The V gene end was trimmed by 5 bases and the J gene end by 5 bases; junction bases not matched to a gene: 6. The CDR3 loop reads CASSKGARTEAFF. The CDR3 DNA sequence: TGCGCCAGCAGTAAGGGGGCTAGGACTGAAGCTTTCTTT.

The genes are TRBV20-1 and TRBJ2-1, with 12 positions matching TRBD2. Trimming took 6 bases from V and 8 from J; bases not matched to a gene: 8. CDR1 DFQATT and CDR2 SNEGSKA come from the germline V gene (reference sequence). There are 14 residues in the CDR3. CDR3 nucleotide sequence: TGCAGTGCCATGCCTAGCGGGAGGGCGCATGAGCAGTTCTTC. Residues: CSAMPSGRAHEQFF.

This clonotype has only a few counts. The chain couples TRBV29-1 to TRBJ1-4; D gene ambiguous. Per germline, CDR1 SQVTM and CDR2 ANQGSEA. With 4 bases removed from V and 8 bases from J, the gap between germline ends came to 14 bases. CDR3 length equals 13 residues. The CDR3 DNA reads as TGCAGCGTTGCCCCCCTCCGGAGGGAAAAACTGTTTTTT. Its translation: CSVAPLRREKLFF.

This clonotype was found many times. The chain carries TRBV7-9 and TRBJ2-7; D perhaps matches TRBD1 (6 bases). Deletions cut 5 bases from V and 6 bases from J, with 14 bases between. Looked up from germline, CDR1 is SEHNR and CDR2 is FQNEAQ (reference sequence). The CDR3 runs to 13 residues. CDR3 in DNA: TGTGCCAGCAGCCCAGATAACAGGGTCGAGCAGTACTTC. Translated, it gives CASSPDNRVEQYF.